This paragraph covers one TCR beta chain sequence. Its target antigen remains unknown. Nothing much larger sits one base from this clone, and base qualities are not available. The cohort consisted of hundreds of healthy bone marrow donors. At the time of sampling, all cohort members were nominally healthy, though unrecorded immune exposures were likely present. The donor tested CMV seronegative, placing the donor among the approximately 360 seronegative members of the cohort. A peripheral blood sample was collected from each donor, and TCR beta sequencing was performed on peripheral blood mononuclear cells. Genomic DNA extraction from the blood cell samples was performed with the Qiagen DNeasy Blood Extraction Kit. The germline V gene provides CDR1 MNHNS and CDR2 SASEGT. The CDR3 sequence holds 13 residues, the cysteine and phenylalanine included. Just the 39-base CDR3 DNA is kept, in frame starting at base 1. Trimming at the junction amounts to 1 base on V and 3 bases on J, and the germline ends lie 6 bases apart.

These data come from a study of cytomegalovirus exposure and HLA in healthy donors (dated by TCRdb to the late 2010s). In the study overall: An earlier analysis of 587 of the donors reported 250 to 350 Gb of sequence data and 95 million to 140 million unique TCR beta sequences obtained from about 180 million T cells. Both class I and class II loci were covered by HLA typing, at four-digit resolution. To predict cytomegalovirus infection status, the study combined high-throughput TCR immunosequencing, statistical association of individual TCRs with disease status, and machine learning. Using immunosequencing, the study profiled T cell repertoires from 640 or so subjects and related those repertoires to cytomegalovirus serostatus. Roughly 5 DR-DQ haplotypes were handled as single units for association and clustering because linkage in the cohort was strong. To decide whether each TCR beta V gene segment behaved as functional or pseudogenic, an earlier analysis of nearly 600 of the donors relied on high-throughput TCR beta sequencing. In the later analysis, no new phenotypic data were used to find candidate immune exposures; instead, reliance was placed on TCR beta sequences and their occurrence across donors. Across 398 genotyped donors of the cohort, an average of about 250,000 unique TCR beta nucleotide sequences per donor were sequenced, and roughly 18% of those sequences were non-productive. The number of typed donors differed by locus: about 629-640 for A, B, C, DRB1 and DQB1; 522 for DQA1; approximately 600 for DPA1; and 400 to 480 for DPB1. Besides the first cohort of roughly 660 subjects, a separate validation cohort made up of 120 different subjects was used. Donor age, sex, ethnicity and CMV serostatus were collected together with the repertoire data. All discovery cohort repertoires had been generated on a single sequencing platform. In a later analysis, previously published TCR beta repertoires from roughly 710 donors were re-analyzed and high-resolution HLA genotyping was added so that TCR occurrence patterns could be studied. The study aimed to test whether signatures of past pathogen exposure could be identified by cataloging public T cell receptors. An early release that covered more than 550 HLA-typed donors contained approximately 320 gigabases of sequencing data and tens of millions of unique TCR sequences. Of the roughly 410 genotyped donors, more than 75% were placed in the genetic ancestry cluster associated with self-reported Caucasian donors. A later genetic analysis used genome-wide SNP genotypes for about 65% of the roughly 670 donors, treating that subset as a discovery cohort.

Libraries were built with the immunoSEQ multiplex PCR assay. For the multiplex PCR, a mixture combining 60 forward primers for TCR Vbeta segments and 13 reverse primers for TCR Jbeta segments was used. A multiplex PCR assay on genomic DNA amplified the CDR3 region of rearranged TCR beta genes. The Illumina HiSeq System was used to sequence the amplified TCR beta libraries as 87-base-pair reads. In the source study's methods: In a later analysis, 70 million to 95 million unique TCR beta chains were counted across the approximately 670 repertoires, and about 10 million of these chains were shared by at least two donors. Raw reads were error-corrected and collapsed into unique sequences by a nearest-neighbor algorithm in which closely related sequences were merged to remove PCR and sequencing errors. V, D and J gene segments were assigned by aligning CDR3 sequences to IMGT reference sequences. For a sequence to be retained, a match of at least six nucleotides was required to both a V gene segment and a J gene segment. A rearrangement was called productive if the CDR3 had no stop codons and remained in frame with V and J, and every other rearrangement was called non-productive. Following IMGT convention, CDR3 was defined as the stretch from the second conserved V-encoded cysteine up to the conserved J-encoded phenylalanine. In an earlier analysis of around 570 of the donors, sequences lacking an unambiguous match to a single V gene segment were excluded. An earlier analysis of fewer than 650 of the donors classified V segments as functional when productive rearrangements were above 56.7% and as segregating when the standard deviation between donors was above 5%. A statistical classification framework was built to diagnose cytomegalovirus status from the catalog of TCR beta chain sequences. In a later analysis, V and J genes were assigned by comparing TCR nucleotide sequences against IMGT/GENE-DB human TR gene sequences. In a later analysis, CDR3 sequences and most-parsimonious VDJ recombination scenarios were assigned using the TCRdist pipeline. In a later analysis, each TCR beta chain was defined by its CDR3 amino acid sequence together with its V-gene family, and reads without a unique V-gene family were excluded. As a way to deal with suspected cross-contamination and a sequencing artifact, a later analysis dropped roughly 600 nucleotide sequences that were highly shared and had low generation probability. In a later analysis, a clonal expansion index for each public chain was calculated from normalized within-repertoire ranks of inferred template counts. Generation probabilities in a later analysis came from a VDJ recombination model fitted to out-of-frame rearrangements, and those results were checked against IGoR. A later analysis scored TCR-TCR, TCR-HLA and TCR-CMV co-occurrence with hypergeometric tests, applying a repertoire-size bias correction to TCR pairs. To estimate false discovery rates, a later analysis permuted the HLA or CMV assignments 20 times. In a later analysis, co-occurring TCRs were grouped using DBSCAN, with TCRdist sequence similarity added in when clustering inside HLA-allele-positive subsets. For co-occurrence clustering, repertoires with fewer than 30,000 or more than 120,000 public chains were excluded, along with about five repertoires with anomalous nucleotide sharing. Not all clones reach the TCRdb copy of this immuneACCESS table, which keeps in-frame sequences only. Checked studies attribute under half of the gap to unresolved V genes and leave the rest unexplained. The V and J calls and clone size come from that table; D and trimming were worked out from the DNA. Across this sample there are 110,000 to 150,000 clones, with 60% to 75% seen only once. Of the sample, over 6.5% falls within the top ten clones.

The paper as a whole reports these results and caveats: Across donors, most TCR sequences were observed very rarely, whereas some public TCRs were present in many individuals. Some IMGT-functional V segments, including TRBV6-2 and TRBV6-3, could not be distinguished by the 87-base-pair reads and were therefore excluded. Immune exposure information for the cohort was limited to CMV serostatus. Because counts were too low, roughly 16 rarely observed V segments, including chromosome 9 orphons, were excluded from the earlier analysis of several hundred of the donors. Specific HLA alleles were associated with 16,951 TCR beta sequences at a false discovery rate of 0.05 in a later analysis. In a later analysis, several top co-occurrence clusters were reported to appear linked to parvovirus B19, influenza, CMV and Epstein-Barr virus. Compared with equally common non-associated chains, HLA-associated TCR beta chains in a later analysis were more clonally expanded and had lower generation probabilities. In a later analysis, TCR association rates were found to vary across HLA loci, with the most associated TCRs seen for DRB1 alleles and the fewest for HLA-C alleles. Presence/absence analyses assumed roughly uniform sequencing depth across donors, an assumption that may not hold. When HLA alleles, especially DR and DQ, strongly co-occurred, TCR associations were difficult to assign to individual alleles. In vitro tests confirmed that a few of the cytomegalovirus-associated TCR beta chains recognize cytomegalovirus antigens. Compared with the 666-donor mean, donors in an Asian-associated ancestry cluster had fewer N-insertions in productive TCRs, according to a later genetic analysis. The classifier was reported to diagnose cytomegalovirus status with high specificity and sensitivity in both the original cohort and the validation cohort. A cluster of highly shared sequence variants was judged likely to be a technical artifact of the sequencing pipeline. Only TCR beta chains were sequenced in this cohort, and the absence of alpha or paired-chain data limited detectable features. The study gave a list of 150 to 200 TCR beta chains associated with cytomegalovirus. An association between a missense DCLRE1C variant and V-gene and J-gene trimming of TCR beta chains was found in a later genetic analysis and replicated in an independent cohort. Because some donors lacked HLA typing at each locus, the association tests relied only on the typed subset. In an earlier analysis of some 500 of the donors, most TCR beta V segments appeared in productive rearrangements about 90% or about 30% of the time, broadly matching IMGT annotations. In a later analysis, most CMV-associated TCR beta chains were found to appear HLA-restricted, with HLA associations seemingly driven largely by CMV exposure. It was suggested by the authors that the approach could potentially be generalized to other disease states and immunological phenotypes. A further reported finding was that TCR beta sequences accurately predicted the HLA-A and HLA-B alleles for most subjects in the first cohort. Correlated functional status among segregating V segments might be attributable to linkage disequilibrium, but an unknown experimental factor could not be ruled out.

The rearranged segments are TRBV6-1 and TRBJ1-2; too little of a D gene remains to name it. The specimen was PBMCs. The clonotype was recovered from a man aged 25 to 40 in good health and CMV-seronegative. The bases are TGTGCCAGCAGTGAAGAGCCACACTATGGCTACACCTTC. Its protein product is CASSEEPHYGYTF.